Listed below are T cell receptor beta chains from one sample, sequenced in a study of blood T cell repertoires in COVID-19. The table came from immunoSEQ multiplex PCR; TCRdb's copy has only in-frame clones and leaves some out. The sample has 9,500 to 15,000 clones; roughly four fifths are singletons. The sample was peripheral blood. The receptors come from a woman aged 60 to 75 with acute or convalescent COVID-19. CDR3s include the opening cysteine and the closing phenylalanine or tryptophan. The order of the fields is clone size, D gene, V gene, J gene, CDR3 protein, CDR3 DNA. D genes are given only for firm matches. Clone size is shown for a subset of rows, as once, few, many or a class of expanded clone.

abundance: .; d_gene: .; v_gene: TRBV11-3; j_gene: TRBJ1-1; CDR3aa: CASSPERTGMNTEAFF; CDR3nt: TGTGCCAGCAGCCCTGAACGAACAGGCATGAACACTGAAGCTTTCTTT
abundance: .; d_gene: .; v_gene: TRBV12-3/TRBV12-4; j_gene: TRBJ1-1; CDR3aa: CASSSSVNTEAFF; CDR3nt: TGTGCCAGCAGTTCCTCGGTGAACACTGAAGCTTTCTTT
abundance: .; d_gene: .; v_gene: TRBV29-1; j_gene: TRBJ1-2; CDR3aa: CSVEGGNGYTF; CDR3nt: TGCAGCGTTGAAGGGGGCAATGGCTACACCTTC
abundance: .; d_gene: TRBD2; v_gene: TRBV28; j_gene: TRBJ2-7; CDR3aa: CASVRGGSYEQYF; CDR3nt: TGTGCCAGCGTGCGGGGGGGCTCCTACGAGCAGTACTTC
abundance: .; d_gene: .; v_gene: TRBV19; j_gene: TRBJ1-5; CDR3aa: CASSQRPRQPQHF; CDR3nt: TGTGCCAGTAGCCAAAGACCGAGGCAGCCCCAGCATTTT
abundance: .; d_gene: .; v_gene: TRBV5-4; j_gene: TRBJ2-6; CDR3aa: CASRTGTGSRGANVLTF; CDR3nt: TGTGCCAGCAGAACCGGGACTGGGAGTAGAGGGGCCAACGTCCTGACTTTC
abundance: .; d_gene: TRBD2; v_gene: TRBV29-1; j_gene: TRBJ2-3; CDR3aa: CSATRLVLAGGTDTQYF; CDR3nt: TGCAGCGCCACTAGGCTAGTTTTAGCGGGGGGGACAGATACGCAGTATTTT
abundance: few; d_gene: .; v_gene: TRBV15; j_gene: TRBJ2-2; CDR3aa: CATNRGENTGELFF; CDR3nt: TGTGCCACCAATAGGGGTGAGAACACCGGGGAGCTGTTTTTT
abundance: once; d_gene: .; v_gene: TRBV19; j_gene: TRBJ1-3; CDR3aa: CASSMTRSGNTIYF; CDR3nt: TGTGCCAGTAGTATGACACGCTCTGGAAACACCATATATTTT
abundance: .; d_gene: TRBD1; v_gene: TRBV7-2; j_gene: TRBJ1-4; CDR3aa: CASSWTGVTNEKLFF; CDR3nt: TGTGCCAGCAGCTGGACAGGGGTGACTAATGAAAAACTGTTTTTT
abundance: .; d_gene: .; v_gene: TRBV5-1; j_gene: TRBJ1-4; CDR3aa: CASSLGRFGEKLFF; CDR3nt: TGCGCCAGCAGCTTGGGTCGGTTTGGTGAAAAACTGTTTTTT
abundance: .; d_gene: TRBD1; v_gene: TRBV28; j_gene: TRBJ1-6; CDR3aa: CASNAPGGLSPLHF; CDR3nt: TGTGCCAGCAACGCTCCAGGGGGCTTGTCACCCCTCCACTTT
abundance: few; d_gene: .; v_gene: TRBV10-3; j_gene: TRBJ2-7; CDR3aa: CAISGQTSSYEQYF; CDR3nt: TGTGCCATCAGTGGACAGACGAGCTCCTACGAGCAGTACTTC
abundance: .; d_gene: .; v_gene: TRBV28; j_gene: TRBJ1-2; CDR3aa: CASSSWMGSQNYGYTF; CDR3nt: TGTGCCAGCAGTTCCTGGATGGGCAGTCAGAACTATGGCTACACCTTC
abundance: .; d_gene: .; v_gene: TRBV4-2; j_gene: TRBJ2-2; CDR3aa: CASSPSGINTGELFF; CDR3nt: TGTGCCAGCAGCCCCTCAGGGATTAACACCGGGGAGCTGTTTTTT
abundance: .; d_gene: .; v_gene: TRBV6-2/TRBV6-3; j_gene: TRBJ1-5; CDR3aa: CASSSGREEHF; CDR3nt: TGTGCCAGCAGCAGCGGGCGTGAGGAGCATTTT
abundance: .; d_gene: TRBD2; v_gene: TRBV6-1; j_gene: TRBJ2-7; CDR3aa: CASSEPGTSGSEQYF; CDR3nt: TGTGCCAGCAGTGAACCCGGGACTAGTGGCTCCGAGCAGTACTTC
abundance: .; d_gene: .; v_gene: TRBV6-1; j_gene: TRBJ1-4; CDR3aa: CASSGRVAFTNEKLFF; CDR3nt: TGTGCCAGCAGTGGCAGGGTAGCTTTTACTAATGAAAAACTGTTTTTT
abundance: .; d_gene: .; v_gene: TRBV29-1; j_gene: TRBJ2-1; CDR3aa: CSVAAAYNEQFF; CDR3nt: TGCAGCGTTGCTGCAGCCTACAATGAGCAGTTCTTC
abundance: .; d_gene: .; v_gene: TRBV6-1; j_gene: TRBJ1-2; CDR3aa: CASSEATPGQLFNYGYTF; CDR3nt: TGTGCCAGCAGTGAAGCAACACCCGGACAGCTCTTTAACTATGGCTACACCTTC
abundance: .; d_gene: .; v_gene: TRBV2; j_gene: TRBJ1-1; CDR3aa: CASSDTWGWTGTFF; CDR3nt: TGTGCCAGCAGTGATACATGGGGATGGACTGGTACTTTCTTT
abundance: .; d_gene: TRBD2; v_gene: TRBV18; j_gene: TRBJ2-7; CDR3aa: CASSPGLAPRREVGYF; CDR3nt: TGTGCCAGCTCACCTGGACTAGCGCCTCGACGGGAAGTTGGGTACTTC
abundance: once; d_gene: .; v_gene: TRBV24-1; j_gene: TRBJ2-3; CDR3aa: CATSDTVSTDTQYF; CDR3nt: TGTGCCACCAGTGATACAGTGAGCACAGATACGCAGTATTTT
abundance: .; d_gene: TRBD1; v_gene: TRBV28; j_gene: TRBJ2-7; CDR3aa: CASSSETGGMAYEQYF; CDR3nt: TGTGCCAGCAGCTCCGAGACAGGGGGCATGGCCTACGAGCAGTACTTC
abundance: few; d_gene: .; v_gene: TRBV18; j_gene: TRBJ1-2; CDR3aa: CASSSTQGGAAGYTF; CDR3nt: TGTGCCAGCTCATCGACCCAGGGAGGAGCGGCTGGCTACACCTTC
abundance: .; d_gene: .; v_gene: TRBV1; j_gene: TRBJ1-5; CDR3aa: CTSSQAHRDRGQPQHF; CDR3nt: TGCACCAGCAGCCAAGCCCACAGGGACAGGGGCCAGCCCCAGCATTTT
abundance: once; d_gene: TRBD2; v_gene: TRBV24-1; j_gene: TRBJ2-1; CDR3aa: CATSDQTSLRHNEQFF; CDR3nt: TGTGCCACCAGTGATCAGACTAGCCTTCGCCACAATGAGCAGTTCTTC
abundance: .; d_gene: .; v_gene: TRBV11-2; j_gene: TRBJ2-3; CDR3aa: CASSFEGKGTDTQYF; CDR3nt: TGTGCCAGCAGCTTTGAGGGTAAGGGCACAGATACGCAGTATTTT
abundance: .; d_gene: .; v_gene: TRBV4-2; j_gene: TRBJ1-6; CDR3aa: CASSQDRANSPLHF; CDR3nt: TGTGCCAGCAGCCAAGACAGGGCAAATTCACCCCTCCACTTT
abundance: .; d_gene: .; v_gene: TRBV3-1/TRBV3-2; j_gene: TRBJ1-1; CDR3aa: CASSQDEYIPMNTEAFF; CDR3nt: TGTGCCAGCAGCCAAGATGAGTATATCCCAATGAACACTGAAGCTTTCTTT
abundance: .; d_gene: .; v_gene: TRBV6-5; j_gene: TRBJ2-1; CDR3aa: CALGGLYNEQFF; CDR3nt: TGTGCCCTGGGGGGACTCTACAATGAGCAGTTCTTC
abundance: medium-sized; d_gene: .; v_gene: TRBV18; j_gene: TRBJ2-2; CDR3aa: CASSPPFGGNTGELFF; CDR3nt: TGTGCCAGCTCACCACCTTTCGGGGGAAACACCGGGGAGCTGTTTTTT
abundance: .; d_gene: .; v_gene: TRBV28; j_gene: TRBJ1-3; CDR3aa: CASSPSRKSGGNTIYF; CDR3nt: TGTGCCAGCAGCCCCTCCAGGAAATCTGGGGGAAACACCATATATTTT
abundance: .; d_gene: .; v_gene: TRBV7-3; j_gene: TRBJ1-2; CDR3aa: CASSLMSGDGYTF; CDR3nt: TGTGCCAGCAGCTTAATGTCCGGGGATGGCTACACCTTC
abundance: .; d_gene: .; v_gene: TRBV27; j_gene: TRBJ2-5; CDR3aa: CASSPFGRRFQETQYF; CDR3nt: TGTGCCAGCAGTCCGTTCGGCAGGAGGTTCCAAGAGACCCAGTACTTC
abundance: few; d_gene: TRBD1; v_gene: TRBV18; j_gene: TRBJ1-2; CDR3aa: CASSADRGYGYTF; CDR3nt: TGTGCCAGCTCAGCGGACAGGGGTTATGGCTACACCTTC
abundance: .; d_gene: .; v_gene: TRBV12-3/TRBV12-4; j_gene: TRBJ2-7; CDR3aa: CASSTAVPYEQYF; CDR3nt: TGTGCCAGCAGTACGGCGGTTCCCTACGAGCAGTACTTC
abundance: .; d_gene: TRBD1; v_gene: TRBV5-6; j_gene: TRBJ2-2; CDR3aa: CASSPSTRTGGDTGELFF; CDR3nt: TGTGCCAGCAGCCCGTCCACACGGACAGGGGGGGACACCGGGGAGCTGTTTTTT
abundance: .; d_gene: .; v_gene: TRBV28; j_gene: TRBJ1-1; CDR3aa: CASSFLEGGLKAFF; CDR3nt: TGTGCCAGCAGTTTTTTGGAGGGAGGGCTCAAAGCTTTCTTT
abundance: once; d_gene: .; v_gene: TRBV29-1; j_gene: TRBJ1-1; CDR3aa: CSWEELSSPEAFF; CDR3nt: TGCAGCTGGGAGGAGCTTTCGAGTCCTGAAGCTTTCTTT
abundance: .; d_gene: .; v_gene: TRBV4-1; j_gene: TRBJ1-1; CDR3aa: CASSQGPGRRTEAFF; CDR3nt: TGCGCCAGCAGCCAAGGGCCGGGGAGAAGGACTGAAGCTTTCTTT
abundance: .; d_gene: .; v_gene: TRBV4-2; j_gene: TRBJ1-1; CDR3aa: CASQGGGTEAFF; CDR3nt: TGTGCCAGCCAGGGAGGTGGCACTGAAGCTTTCTTT